The 21 T cell receptor beta chains below were found in one sample sequenced in a study of T cell responses to AZD1222 COVID-19 vaccine. Method: immunoSEQ multiplex PCR; TCRdb's copy keeps in-frame clones and lacks some. The profile shows some 150,000 clones, roughly nine tenths of them singletons. Source: peripheral blood, taken on day 0 of AZD1222 vaccination. These receptors were collected from an adult in good health.

A word on this clone: The sample contains more than one DNA sequence encoding this CDR3. This chain uses TRBV27 with TRBJ1-5, with a weak D call TRBD1 (6 bases). With 2 bases removed from V and 6 bases from J, the gap between germline ends came to 11 bases. The germline V gene encodes CDR1 MNHEY and CDR2 SMNVEV (reference sequence). The CDR3 is 14 residues long. CDR3 in amino acids: CASSLGGAGQPQHF. For the CDR3, the DNA is TGTGCCAGCAGTTTAGGGGGGGCTGGTCAGCCCCAGCATTTT.

V usage is TRBV6-2 or TRBV6-3 and J usage is TRBJ1-2; no clear D gene. CDR1 is MNHEY, CDR2 SVGEGT, per germline. The CDR3 length is 13 residues. The V and J ends lost 5 bases and 4 bases respectively, with 11 bases between them. The CDR3 DNA follows: TGTGCCAGCAGTACCACAGCAATCTATGGCTACACCTTC. Its translation is CASSTTAIYGYTF.

The V gene is TRBV6-5, the J gene TRBJ1-6; weak D call: TRBD1 (6 bases). V was clipped by 2 bases and J by 9 bases, with 14 bases between them. Germline V CDR1 and CDR2: MNHEY, SVGAGI. CDR3 length: 15 residues. The CDR3 DNA reads TGTGCCAGCAGTTACCTACAGGGTTTAGGTTCACCCCTCCACTTT. Its translation: CASSYLQGLGSPLHF.

This CDR3 is CASSLAGLAGGAADTQYF. The CDR3 nucleotides are TGCGCCAGCAGCTTGGCCGGGTTAGCGGGGGGTGCTGCAGATACGCAGTATTTT. The chain combines TRBV5-1 with TRBJ2-3; 10 bases are shared with TRBD2. CDR1 SGHRS and CDR2 YFSETQ come from the germline V gene. Trimming took 0 bases from V and 4 from J; bases not matched to a gene: 11. The CDR3 is 18 residues long.

This clone was counted once. The V and J genes are TRBV6-5 and TRBJ1-1, with a tentative D call TRBD1 (6 bases). V lost 2 bases, J lost 2 bases, and 9 bases lay in between. The V gene's germline CDR1 is MNHEY and CDR2 SVGAGI. This CDR3 has 14 amino acids. The CDR3 DNA reads TGTGCCAGCAGTTACACGGACAGTAACACTGAAGCTTTCTTT. Residues: CASSYTDSNTEAFF.

This clone is a singleton in its sample. The V call is TRBV18, the J call TRBJ2-3, with 7 positions matching TRBD2. V lost 1 base and J lost 6; bases outside the gene matches: 1. Germline V gives CDR1 KGHSH, CDR2 LQKENI. The CDR3 length is 13 residues. CDR3: CASSPREGDTQYF. In nucleotides, the CDR3 is TGTGCCAGCTCACCACGGGAGGGGGATACGCAGTATTTT.

V usage is TRBV6-2 or TRBV6-3 and J usage is TRBJ2-3, with D possibly TRBD2 on 5 matching bases. V dropped 2 bases and J dropped 0 bases, with 15 bases sitting between them. CDR1 MNHEY and CDR2 SVGEGT come from the germline V gene. This CDR3 is 17 amino acids long. The CDR3 nucleotides are TGTGCCAGCAGTTACCCCCGGGGAGCCGGTAGCACAGATACGCAGTATTTT. This gives the protein CASSYPRGAGSTDTQYF.

V and J are TRBV28 and TRBJ2-2, with D maybe TRBD2 (7 bases). The CDR3 spans 14 residues. V was trimmed by 9 bases and J by 5 bases, leaving 16 bases between them. Germline V CDR1 and CDR2: MDHEN, SYDVKM. The CDR3 here is CASLFGGRTGELFF. The CDR3 DNA follows: TGTGCCAGTTTGTTCGGGGGGCGGACCGGGGAGCTGTTTTTT.

This rearrangement joins TRBV6-4 to TRBJ1-1; TRBD1 aligns across 9 bases. There are 19 residues in the CDR3. V shed 1 base and J 3 bases; nucleotides not matched to a gene: 15. The germline gives CDR1 MRHNA, CDR2 SNTAGT. CDR3 DNA: TGTGCCAGCAGTGACTTCTCCCTCCACAGGGGGCCGGGCTACACTGAAGCTTTCTTT. Protein sequence: CASSDFSLHRGPGYTEAFF.

The chain recombines TRBV7-9 with TRBJ2-7; no definite D call. This CDR3 comprises 15 residues. The ends were cut back, 1 base at V and 9 bases at J, with 19 bases in the middle. CDR1 is SEHNR, CDR2 FQNEAQ, per germline (reference sequence). In DNA form, the CDR3 reads TGTGCCAGCAGCTTAGGGTCATTCTCCTACGATCGGCAGTACTTC. This sequence encodes CASSLGSFSYDRQYF.

The chain is built from TRBV15 and TRBJ2-7; D possibly corresponds to TRBD1 (5 bases). V lost 5 bases and J lost 0, with 8 bases in between. The CDR3 is 13 residues long. Germline loops: CDR1 LNHNV, CDR2 YYDKDF (reference sequence). This CDR3 is CATSADSSYEQYF. The CDR3 coding sequence is TGTGCCACCAGCGCAGACAGCTCCTACGAGCAGTACTTC.

The chain recombines TRBV5-4 with TRBJ2-3, with a weak D call TRBD2 (5 bases). V was cut by 4 bases and J by 2 bases, with 11 bases left in between. The V gene's germline CDR1 is SGHNT and CDR2 YYREEE (reference sequence). This CDR3 contains 14 residues. CDR3 in DNA: TGTGCCAGCAGCGGCGAGGGTCCCACAGATACGCAGTATTTT. Its translation: CASSGEGPTDTQYF.

The chain links TRBV4-3 to TRBJ1-1; no reliable D call. Germline CDR1 is LGHNA and CDR2 is YSLEER. CDR3 length equals 14 residues. V was clipped by 0 bases and J by 2 bases, with 7 bases between them. The CDR3 nucleotides read TGCGCCAGCAGCCAAGACAGATCAAACACTGAAGCTTTCTTT. It encodes CASSQDRSNTEAFF.

The genes are TRBV5-4 and TRBJ1-2, with TRBD1 as a possible D gene (5 bases). V was shortened by 0 bases and J by 8 bases, with 17 bases between the two germline ends. This CDR3 is built from 15 residues. Germline V gene sequence: CDR1 SGHNT, CDR2 YYREEE (reference sequence). The CDR3 DNA follows: TGTGCCAGCAGCTTGGAATCGGGGCCGGCGCGAGGCTACACCTTC. The encoded protein is CASSLESGPARGYTF. Full variable domain (rest looked up from reference TRBV5-4 and TRBJ1-2): ETGVTQSPTHLIKTRGQQVTLRCSSQSGHNTVSWYQQALGQGPQFIFQYYREEENGRGNFPPRFSGLQFPNYSSELNVNALELDDSALYLCASSLESGPARGYTFGSGTRLTVV.

The V gene is TRBV25-1, the J gene TRBJ2-7; the D gene is possibly TRBD1 (6 bases). The V gene lost 1 base and the J gene lost 2 bases, with 12 bases spanning the gap. Germline CDR1 is MGHDK and CDR2 is SYGVNS. The CDR3 sequence is 15 residues long. DNA for the CDR3: TGTGCCAGCAGTGAATCGAACAGGGATACCTACGAGCAGTACTTC. Translation: CASSESNRDTYEQYF.

The chain joins TRBV5-1 to TRBJ1-2; tentative D call: TRBD1 (5 bases). In germline, CDR1 is SGHRS, CDR2 YFSETQ. CDR3 length: 14 residues. The ends were cut back, 0 bases at V and 7 bases at J, with 13 bases in the middle. CDR3 coding DNA: TGCGCCAGCAGCTTGGGGGTGGGACCCGCTGGCTACACCTTC. Translating it yields CASSLGVGPAGYTF.

The rearrangement uses TRBV19 and TRBJ2-4, with TRBD2 identical over 15 bases. Germline-derived CDR1 and CDR2 are LNHDA and SQIVND (reference sequence). J was trimmed by 2 bases and V by 6 bases; bases with no gene match: 17. The CDR3 is 21 amino acids. CDR3 coding DNA: TGTGCCAGTAGCCCCGGACTAGCGGGAGGGCCTTTTTACGGAACCAAAAACATTCAGTACTTC. Translation: CASSPGLAGGPFYGTKNIQYF.

The chain uses TRBV5-1 and TRBJ2-5, with D possibly being TRBD1 (6 bases). CDR1 SGHRS and CDR2 YFSETQ come from the germline V gene. This CDR3 is 14 amino acids long. V dropped 3 bases and J dropped 5 bases, with 14 bases sitting between them. CDR3 amino acids: CASSSRQDGETQYF. CDR3 DNA: TGCGCCAGCAGCTCCCGACAGGACGGGGAGACCCAGTACTTC.

V usage is TRBV4-1 and J usage is TRBJ2-1, with 12 nucleotides matching TRBD2. The J segment lost 7 bases and the V segment lost 2 bases, leaving 9 bases of the junction unmatched. The germline V gene encodes CDR1 MGHRA and CDR2 YSYEKL. The CDR3 is made up of 17 amino acids. CDR3 amino acids: CASSQHRLAGDNNEQFF. DNA of the CDR3: TGCGCCAGCAGCCAACACCGACTAGCGGGGGACAATAATGAGCAGTTCTTC.

V usage is TRBV6-4 and J usage is TRBJ1-2, with a tentative D call TRBD1 (5 bases). This CDR3 comprises 13 residues. With 3 bases removed from V and 2 bases from J, the gap between germline ends came to 7 bases. The V gene's germline CDR1 is MRHNA and CDR2 SNTAGT. This CDR3 reads CASSDGGNYGYTF. The CDR3 bases are TGTGCCAGCAGTGATGGGGGAAACTATGGCTACACCTTC.

The chain joins TRBV29-1 to TRBJ1-1; tentative D call: TRBD1 (6 bases). The CDR3 is made up of 16 amino acids. CDR1 and CDR2 from the germline V gene are SQVTM and ANQGSEA. Trimming cost V 1 base and J 0 bases, with 15 bases left between them. The CDR3 region has the DNA TGCAGCGTTGAAGGACTTTACAGGGCTATGAACACTGAAGCTTTCTTT. It translates to CSVEGLYRAMNTEAFF.